This TCR beta chain stems from a study of blood T cell repertoires in COVID-19. Background on the study: Material from acute and convalescent COVID-19 was sourced from the United States, Italy and Spain.

TCRdb's copy holds only in-frame clones and misses some; the assay was immunoSEQ multiplex PCR. The sample consists of approximately 230,000 clones, 85% to 90% of them appearing once. This CDR3 contains 15 residues. J lost 3 bases, V lost 4 bases, and 7 bases had no gene match. Germline V gives CDR1 SGHDT, CDR2 YYEEEE. The genes are TRBV5-6 and TRBJ2-3, with 8 bases that match TRBD1. This clonotype originated in a man aged 80 or over with acute or convalescent COVID-19. The sequenced material came from peripheral blood. CDR3: CASSLRGRWTDTQYF. CDR3 nucleotides: TGTGCCAGCAGCCTCAGGGGGCGGTGGACAGATACGCAGTATTTT.